The present T cell receptor (beta chain) was sequenced within a study of blood T cell repertoires in COVID-19. Background on the study: Italy, Spain and the United States were the sources of the convalescent and acute COVID-19 samples. From T cells, B-cell-depleted T cells, or PBMCs came the material, which was cDNA or gDNA.

Per the study methods: Reference gene primer amplification yielded estimated nucleated cell counts. The table came from immunoSEQ multiplex PCR; TCRdb's copy has only in-frame clones and leaves some out. V and J calls and clone size are copied from that table; D and trimming were computed from the DNA. The sample lists 200,000 to 250,000 clones, about 83% seen once, with about 4% in the top ten. Trimming cost V 5 bases and J 5 bases, with 12 bases left between them. This CDR3 has 13 amino acids. Germline V CDR1 and CDR2: SEHNR, FQNEAQ (reference sequence). The genes are TRBV7-9 and TRBJ1-1; D is possibly TRBD1 (5 bases). The TCR sequence derives from a man aged 50-59 years with acute or convalescent COVID-19. The sample comprised peripheral blood. CDR3 nucleotides: TGTGCCAGCAGCGAGATCAGGGAAACTGAAGCTTTCTTT. It codes for CASSEIRETEAFF. The full variable domain, its missing parts supplied by reference TRBV7-9 and TRBJ1-1, is DTGVSQNPRHKITKRGQNVTFRCDPISEHNRLYWYRQTLGQGPEFLTYFQNEAQLEKSRLLSDRFSAERPKGSFSTLEIQRTEQGDSAMYLCASSEIRETEAFFGQGTRLTVV.